Described below is a single T cell receptor beta chain sequence and its context. Its antigen remains unknown. A much larger clone is a single base away; this may be a read error. The CDR3 loop spans 16 amino acids. The germline gives CDR1 LGHNA, CDR2 YSLEER. The trim removed 4 bases at V and 7 bases at J, leaving 13 bases unmatched. A CD8+CD4-CCR7+CD45RA+ gate was used to sort naive CD8 T cells. This sample was taken from a study of molecular identifiers for immune sequencing clone quantification. About the research overall: Replicates partitioned RNA from around 20,000 or 100,000 naive CD8 cells into five parts, sequencing four.

Points from the study as a whole: Clonotypes surpassing 20 RNA copies contained over 99% of effector molecules, versus under 1% in naive cells.

TCRdb redid the calling of the PCR reads with MiXCR, one entry per CDR3 protein. The table shows 80,000 to 95,000 distinct CDR3 sequences, with under 20% occurring only once. This rearrangement joins TRBV4-3 to TRBJ1-5, with 7 bases aligning to TRBD1. The clonotype was recovered from a human donor in good health. Some libraries in this study had Jurkat cell RNA spiked in. Specimen: naive CD8+ T cells from blood, with Jurkat cell RNA spiked in. Noted subset: FACS-sorted CD8+CD4-CCR7+CD45RA+ naive T cells. CDR3 loop: CASSRDWDRSGQPQHF. CDR3 in DNA: TGCGCCAGCAGCCGAGATTGGGACAGATCGGGCCAGCCCCAGCATTTT.